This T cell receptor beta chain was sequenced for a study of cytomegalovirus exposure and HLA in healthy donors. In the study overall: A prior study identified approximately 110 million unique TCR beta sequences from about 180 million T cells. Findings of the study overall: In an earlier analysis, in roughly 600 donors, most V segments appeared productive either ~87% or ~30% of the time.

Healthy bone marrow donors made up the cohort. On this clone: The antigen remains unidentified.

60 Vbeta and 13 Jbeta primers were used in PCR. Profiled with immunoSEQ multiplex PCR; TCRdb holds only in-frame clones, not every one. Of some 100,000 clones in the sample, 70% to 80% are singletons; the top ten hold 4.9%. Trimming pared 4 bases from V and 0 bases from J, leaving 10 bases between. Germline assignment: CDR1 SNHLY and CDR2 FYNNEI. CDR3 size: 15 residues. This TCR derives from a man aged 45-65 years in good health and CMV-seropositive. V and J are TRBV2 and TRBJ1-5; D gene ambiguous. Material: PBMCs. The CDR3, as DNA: TGTGCCAGCAGTGCAGACGGGATTAGCAATCAGCCCCAGCATTTT. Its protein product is CASSADGISNQPQHF.